What follows are 29 T cell receptor beta chains derived from one specimen sequenced in a study of T cells after yellow fever vaccination. TCRdb analysed the 5' RACE reads with MiXCR anew, one entry per CDR3 protein. The data show a few hundred thousand distinct CDR3 sequences, 3.5% to 4.5% seen once. The sample was PBMCs, taken 5 days after the yellow fever booster vaccination. The receptors stem from a man younger than 35 who received the YFV17D yellow fever vaccine.

In this sample, this clonotype turned up a few times. The chain joins TRBV6-5 to TRBJ1-4; D remains ambiguous. Per the germline V gene, CDR1 is MNHEY and CDR2 is SVGAGI. CDR3 size: 13 residues. Trimming removed 3 bases from V and 8 bases from J, with 10 bases in between. CDR3 sequence: CASSYQDREKLFF. The DNA of the CDR3 is TGTGCCAGCAGTTATCAAGATCGGGAAAAACTGTTTTTT.

This chain connects TRBV7-9 to TRBJ1-1; TRBD1 agrees at 9 bases. The CDR3 length is 12 residues. The junction had 5 bases not matched to a gene; V was cut back by 4 bases and J by 11 bases. The V gene's germline CDR1 is SEHNR and CDR2 FQNEAQ (reference sequence). The CDR3 bases are TGTGCCAGCAGCTATTGGACAGGGGACGCTTTCTTT. It translates to CASSYWTGDAFF.

This clonotype was counted many times. CDR3 sequence: CASSPRPGTKTYNEQFF. The CDR3 coding sequence is TGCGCCAGCAGCCCTCGGCCGGGGACTAAGACCTACAATGAGCAGTTCTTC. The chain uses TRBV5-1 and TRBJ2-1; 7 bases are shared with TRBD2. This CDR3 contains 17 residues. CDR1 is SGHRS, CDR2 YFSETQ, per germline. Trimming at V came to 4 bases and at J to 2 bases, leaving 12 bases not matched to a gene.

V gene TRBV29-1 combines with J gene TRBJ2-1; no firm D call. Germline values: CDR1 SQVTM, CDR2 ANQGSEA. This CDR3 spans 12 amino acids. V gave up 3 bases and J gave up 4 bases, with 7 bases separating them. CDR3 residues: CSVEVKYNEQFF. DNA of the CDR3: TGCAGCGTTGAGGTCAAATACAATGAGCAGTTCTTC.

This clonotype was observed many times. The chain couples TRBV29-1 to TRBJ1-2, with a possible D match to TRBD1 (5 bases). Trimming left V 4 bases short and J 7 bases short, with 10 bases between. The CDR3 length is 11 residues. Germline CDR1 and CDR2: SQVTM and ANQGSEA. The CDR3 here is CSVAVGGGYTF. The CDR3 bases are TGCAGCGTTGCGGTCGGGGGTGGCTACACCTTC.

This clonotype has more than one count but fewer than ten. The V call is TRBV3-1, the J call TRBJ1-5; D not certain. The CDR3 contains 13 residues. From germline, CDR1 is LGHDT and CDR2 YNNKEL (reference sequence). The germline V and J ends were trimmed by 5 bases and 7 bases, with 12 bases remaining between them. CDR3 sequence: CASSSLGEQPQHF. DNA for the CDR3: TGTGCCAGCAGCTCACTCGGGGAACAGCCCCAGCATTTT.

The table lists this clonotype with many counts. The J gene is TRBJ1-2, the V gene TRBV5-6; tentative D call: TRBD1 (5 bases). The germline CDR1 and CDR2 sequences are SGHDT and YYEEEE. The V and J ends lost 0 bases and 8 bases respectively, with 14 bases between them. The CDR3 is made up of 14 amino acids. The CDR3 DNA is TGTGCCAGCAGCTTGGACCGGGGACTAGCCGGCTACACCTTC. Translating it yields CASSLDRGLAGYTF.

In its sample, this clonotype was seen a few times. The V call is TRBV6-6, the J call TRBJ1-4, with D tentatively TRBD1 (6 bases). V lost 6 bases to trimming and J lost 5 bases, with 16 bases between them. Germline CDR1 reads MNHNY; CDR2 reads SVGAGI (reference sequence). CDR3 length: 15 amino acids. The CDR3 region has the DNA TGTGCCAGCAGGTACCCCGGGACATTGAATGAAAAACTGTTTTTT. Its protein is CASRYPGTLNEKLFF.

This clonotype has only a few counts. The CDR3 DNA reads TGCGCCAGCAGCCAAGAGGGAGGGATAAGGGTGTCTGGGGCCAACGTCCTGACTTTC. It translates to CASSQEGGIRVSGANVLTF. The chain employs TRBV4-3 and TRBJ2-6; 7 bases line up with TRBD2. Looked up from germline, CDR1 is LGHNA and CDR2 is YSLEER. The trim removed 0 bases at V and 1 base at J, leaving 9 bases unmatched. The CDR3 runs 19 residues.

In this sample, this clonotype turned up many times. V is TRBV7-2 and J is TRBJ1-1; perhaps TRBD1 as D (5 bases). Germline lookup yields CDR1 SGHTA and CDR2 FQGNSA. CDR3 length: 15 residues. V lost 5 bases, J lost 1 base, and 14 bases lay in between. CDR3 amino acids: CASSPGLAKNTEAFF. The DNA for the CDR3 is TGTGCCAGCAGCCCGGGACTAGCAAAGAACACTGAAGCTTTCTTT.

This clonotype was recorded many times. The rearrangement uses TRBV7-2 and TRBJ1-5; 7 nucleotides match TRBD1. This CDR3 has 14 amino acids. J gave up 10 bases and V 3 bases, and 9 bases lay outside the gene matches. Germline CDR1 is SGHTA and CDR2 is FQGNSA. CDR3 DNA: TGTGCCAGCAGCTTCCGGGACAGCTTCCAACCCCAGCATTTT. This sequence encodes CASSFRDSFQPQHF.

There are a few counts of this clonotype. The chain's CDR3 is CASSLMGYRDSPLHF. CDR3 nucleotide sequence: TGCGCCAGCAGCTTAATGGGATACCGGGACTCACCCCTCCACTTT. The chain combines TRBV5-1 with TRBJ1-6; D perhaps matches TRBD1 (5 bases). CDR3 length: 15 amino acids. Trimming shortened V by 2 bases and J by 10 bases, and 16 bases separated the two germline ends. Germline V gene lookup returns CDR1 SGHRS and CDR2 YFSETQ. The full variable domain, completed using reference TRBV5-1 and TRBJ1-6, is KAGVTQTPRYLIKTRGQQVTLSCSPISGHRSVSWYQQTPGQGLQFLFEYFSETQRNKGNFPGRFSGRQFSNSRSEMNVSTLELGDSALYLCASSLMGYRDSPLHFGNGTRLTVT.

This clonotype was seen ten or more times. The rearrangement uses TRBV7-2 and TRBJ1-5; possible D gene TRBD1, 6 bases. CDR1 SGHTA and CDR2 FQGNSA come from the germline V gene. The ends were cut back, 1 base at V and 3 bases at J, with 19 bases in the middle. CDR3 length: 18 amino acids. CDR3 amino acids: CASSLGPGGASLNQPQHF. DNA of the CDR3: TGTGCCAGCAGCTTAGGGCCGGGGGGCGCCTCACTCAATCAGCCCCAGCATTTT.

The sample holds a few counts of this clonotype. The chain combines TRBV28 with TRBJ2-2; D unclear. V lost 3 bases and J lost 4, with 12 bases in between. Looked up from germline, CDR1 is MDHEN and CDR2 is SYDVKM. The CDR3 spans 15 residues. CDR3 protein: CASSFVRVITGELFF. CDR3 DNA sequence: TGTGCCAGCAGTTTCGTCCGGGTTATCACCGGGGAGCTGTTTTTT.

V gene TRBV19 combines with J gene TRBJ2-6; D unresolved. CDR3 size: 19 residues. CDR1 is LNHDA, CDR2 SQIVND, per germline (reference sequence). Trimming shortened V by 0 bases and J by 0 bases, and 15 bases separated the two germline ends. CDR3 sequence: CASSIEKGRAFSGANVLTF. The CDR3 nucleotides are TGTGCCAGTAGTATAGAGAAGGGCAGAGCCTTCTCTGGGGCCAACGTCCTGACTTTC.

The table lists this clonotype with many counts. The CDR3 DNA reads TGTGCCAGCAGCGTAGACCGGGGCTCAGAGACCCAGTACTTC. It yields the protein CASSVDRGSETQYF. This chain uses TRBV9 with TRBJ2-5; either TRBD1 or TRBD2 may fit D (5 bases each). Germline V lookup: CDR1 SGDLS, CDR2 YYNGEE. The CDR3 length is 14 residues. Trimming shortened V by 0 bases and J by 4 bases, and 10 bases separated the two germline ends.

This clonotype has just a few counts. This chain connects TRBV15 to TRBJ2-3; D is ambiguous. The V gene lost 3 bases and the J gene lost 2 bases, with 6 bases spanning the gap. CDR1 and CDR2 (germline): LNHNV, YYDKDF (reference sequence). The CDR3 totals 13 residues. The CDR3 spells CATSRSLTDTQYF. DNA for the CDR3: TGTGCCACCAGCAGGAGCCTCACAGATACGCAGTATTTT.

This sequence joins TRBV5-1 and TRBJ1-2; D ambiguous. Germline values: CDR1 SGHRS, CDR2 YFSETQ. V lost 3 bases to trimming and J lost 6 bases, with 15 bases between them. CDR3 size: 14 residues. The CDR3 here is CASSWREPGDGYTF. In nucleotides, the CDR3 is TGCGCCAGCAGCTGGAGGGAACCCGGGGATGGCTACACCTTC.

This clonotype was seen more than once but under ten times. The V call is TRBV10-3, the J call TRBJ1-2; 8 bases line up with TRBD1. Germline-derived CDR1 and CDR2 are ENHRY and SYGVKD. This CDR3 spans 13 amino acids. With 3 bases clipped from V and 8 bases from J, the junction kept 5 bases outside the gene matches. The CDR3 reads CAISESGQVGYTF. DNA of the CDR3: TGTGCCATCAGTGAATCGGGACAGGTCGGCTACACCTTC.

About this clonotype: One end of the junction does not line up with germline, which may come from a read error. The V gene is TRBV29-1, the J gene TRBJ2-1; D is possibly TRBD1 (6 bases). CDR3 length: 13 amino acids. Germline values: CDR1 SQVTM, CDR2 ANQGSEA. The CDR3 DNA is TGCAGCGTCGAAGGGTTGGGGGCCGGAGAGCAGTTCTTC. This gives the protein CSVEGLGAGEQFF.

The chain uses TRBV5-1 and TRBJ2-2; D is perhaps TRBD1 (5 bases). This CDR3 has 15 residues. The V gene's germline CDR1 is SGHRS and CDR2 YFSETQ. V was pared by 4 bases and J by 1 base, with 11 bases between. The CDR3 is CASSTATGNTGELFF. The CDR3 DNA follows: TGCGCCAGCAGCACCGCAACAGGGAACACCGGGGAGCTGTTTTTT.

This clonotype was found a few times. The rearrangement links TRBV11-3 to TRBJ2-2, with D unresolved. In germline, CDR1 is SGHNT, CDR2 YENEEA. The CDR3 runs to 17 residues. Trimming took off 5 bases at V and 2 bases at J, with 18 bases between the two ends. CDR3 sequence (DNA): TGTGCCAGCAGCCCCGCCGGTGGCGGAGTAAACACCGGGGAGCTGTTTTTT. It codes for CASSPAGGGVNTGELFF. Full variable domain (outside the CDR3, taken from reference TRBV11-3 and TRBJ2-2): EAGVVQSPRYKIIEKKQPVAFWCNPISGHNTLYWYLQNLGQGPELLIRYENEEAVDDSQLPKDRFSAERLKGVDSTLKIQPAELGDSAVYLCASSPAGGGVNTGELFFGEGSRLTVL.

This clonotype was observed a few times. The chain recombines TRBV18 with TRBJ2-5; D is unresolved. Per germline, CDR1 KGHSH and CDR2 LQKENI. The CDR3 contains 13 residues. Trimming removed 0 bases from V and 4 bases from J, with 6 bases in between. The CDR3 loop reads CASSPPSSETQYF. CDR3 sequence (DNA): TGTGCCAGCTCACCACCAAGCTCAGAGACCCAGTACTTC.

The rearrangement uses TRBV25-1 and TRBJ1-2; 7 bases map to TRBD1. The CDR3 is made up of 15 amino acids. V was pared by 6 bases and J by 7 bases, with 14 bases of the junction left unmatched. From germline, CDR1 is MGHDK and CDR2 SYGVNS. CDR3 loop: CASSHEGDRGLGYTF. CDR3 nucleotide sequence: TGTGCCAGCAGCCATGAGGGGGACAGAGGTCTTGGCTACACCTTC.

V gene TRBV5-1 combines with J gene TRBJ2-7; no firm D call. Deletions cut 0 bases from V and 7 bases from J, with 17 bases between. Per germline, CDR1 SGHRS and CDR2 YFSETQ. The CDR3 length is 15 residues. CDR3 in amino acids: CASSLAGHGIGEQYV. In DNA, the CDR3 is TGCGCCAGCAGCTTGGCCGGCCATGGGATCGGGGAGCAGTACGTC.

This clonotype has just a few counts. V usage is TRBV7-9 and J usage is TRBJ1-4, with D perhaps TRBD1 (5 bases). Trimming stripped 4 bases from V and 6 bases from J, with 18 bases between. The CDR3 contains 16 residues. Per germline, CDR1 SEHNR and CDR2 FQNEAQ (reference sequence). CDR3 in DNA: TGTGCCAGCAGCTCGGCCCCAGGGAGGGTGGATGAAAAACTGTTTTTT. Translation: CASSSAPGRVDEKLFF. Based on the CDR3 plus reference TRBV7-9 and TRBJ1-4, the full variable domain is DTGVSQNPRHKITKRGQNVTFRCDPISEHNRLYWYRQTLGQGPEFLTYFQNEAQLEKSRLLSDRFSAERPKGSFSTLEIQRTEQGDSAMYLCASSSAPGRVDEKLFFGSGTQLSVL.

This clonotype was observed at least ten times. The chain uses TRBV5-1 and TRBJ2-1; 7 nucleotides line up with TRBD1. V gave up 1 base and J gave up 10 bases; unmatched junction bases: 8. The germline CDR1 and CDR2 sequences are SGHRS and YFSETQ. The CDR3 length is 14 residues. The CDR3 region is CASSLYLGGWEQFF. The CDR3, as DNA: TGCGCCAGCAGCTTGTATTTAGGGGGCTGGGAGCAGTTCTTC. The entire variable domain, with the rest obtained from reference TRBV5-1 and TRBJ2-1, is as follows: KAGVTQTPRYLIKTRGQQVTLSCSPISGHRSVSWYQQTPGQGLQFLFEYFSETQRNKGNFPGRFSGRQFSNSRSEMNVSTLELGDSALYLCASSLYLGGWEQFFGPGTRLTVL.

This clonotype occurred a few times. The V and J genes are TRBV7-8 and TRBJ2-3, with 10 bases that match TRBD2. Germline V gives CDR1 SGHVS, CDR2 FQNEAQ. This CDR3 has 16 residues. The ends lost 5 bases at V and 2 bases at J; junction bases unmatched: 7. The CDR3 sequence: CASSRLAGGFTDTQYF. The CDR3 DNA follows: TGTGCCAGCAGCCGGTTAGCGGGGGGCTTCACAGATACGCAGTATTTT.

The rearrangement links TRBV10-2 to TRBJ2-5; D ambiguous. This CDR3 comprises 13 residues. Trimming took off 5 bases at V and 5 bases at J, with 12 bases between the two ends. Germline V lookup: CDR1 WSHSY, CDR2 SAAADI. CDR3: CASSRVPGETQYF. The CDR3 DNA reads as TGCGCCAGCAGTCGCGTGCCCGGGGAGACCCAGTACTTC.